The 12 T cell receptor beta chains below all came from one sample that was sequenced in a study of lymphopenia after photon versus proton radiotherapy. Repertoires were generated with immunoSEQ multiplex PCR, while TCRdb's copy carries only in-frame clones and drops some. This repertoire shows 67,000 or so clones, 87% found once; its top ten account for 11%. The specimen was peripheral blood, collected from a patient treated with proton-based radiotherapy. The origin of the receptors is a man older than 75 with esophageal cancer.

CDR3 region: CAWTPQLETQYF. The CDR3 nucleotides are TGTGCCTGGACTCCACAGTTAGAGACCCAGTACTTC. The rearrangement joins TRBV30 to TRBJ2-5, with D unclear. V shed 4 bases and J shed 4 bases, with 10 bases lying between them. The germline CDR1 and CDR2 sequences are GTSNPN and SVGIG (reference sequence). This CDR3 contains 12 residues.

CDR3 bases: TGCGCCAGCAGCTCGACTGGGTACGTAGGGGGAAGAGAGACCCAGTACTTC. This sequence encodes CASSSTGYVGGRETQYF. The chain combines TRBV5-1 with TRBJ2-5, with TRBD1 as a possible D gene (6 bases). Trimming removed 3 bases at V and 4 bases at J, with 22 bases between. CDR3 length: 17 amino acids. Per the germline V gene, CDR1 is SGHRS and CDR2 is YFSETQ.

The chain recombines TRBV7-6 with TRBJ2-5; weak D call: TRBD2 (6 bases). The CDR3 spans 16 residues. Germline V CDR1 and CDR2: SGHVS, FNYEAQ. V dropped 3 bases and J dropped 5 bases, with 19 bases sitting between them. CDR3 sequence reads: CASSFATGRSGETQYF. In DNA form, the CDR3 reads TGTGCCAGCAGCTTCGCCACTGGGAGGAGTGGGGAGACCCAGTACTTC.

The genes are TRBV11-3 and TRBJ2-1, with 9 bases that match TRBD2. The V segment lost 4 bases and the J segment 8 bases; nucleotides outside the gene matches: 6. Germline V lookup: CDR1 SGHNT, CDR2 YENEEA. The CDR3 is 14 amino acids. CDR3 nucleotide sequence: TGTGCCAGCAGCTCGGGACTAGCAGTGGATGAGCAGTTCTTC. This translates into CASSSGLAVDEQFF.

V is TRBV6-5 and J is TRBJ1-1; D is unclear. The CDR3 contains 12 residues. The germline V gene encodes CDR1 MNHEY and CDR2 SVGAGI. Deletions cut 4 bases from V and 10 bases from J, with 13 bases between. The CDR3 protein is CASSSPRTGAFF. The CDR3 DNA sequence: TGTGCCAGCAGTTCTCCGCGCACGGGAGCTTTCTTT.

V is TRBV6-5 and J is TRBJ2-7; the match to TRBD2 covers 11 bases. Germline V gene sequence: CDR1 MNHEY, CDR2 SVGAGI. CDR3 length: 14 residues. Losses at the gene ends were 5 bases for V and 2 bases for J; bases not matched to a gene: 2. The DNA of the CDR3 is TGTGCCAGCAGTGTAGCGGGAGGGGCCTACGAGCAGTACTTC. This codes for CASSVAGGAYEQYF.

The count of this clone is one. The rearrangement links TRBV7-2 to TRBJ1-5; D is uncertain. V lost 5 bases, J lost 5 bases, and 10 bases lay in between. Germline V gene lookup returns CDR1 SGHTA and CDR2 FQGNSA. The CDR3 is 13 amino acids. The CDR3 loop reads CASSTGWDQPQHF. The DNA for the CDR3 is TGTGCCAGCAGCACCGGGTGGGATCAGCCCCAGCATTTT.

The table lists this clone with a few counts. The J gene is TRBJ2-2, the V gene TRBV7-8; D remains unclear. V shed 4 bases and J shed 6 bases, with 9 bases lying between them. CDR1 SGHVS and CDR2 FQNEAQ come from the germline V gene. This CDR3 is 13 amino acids long. The DNA for the CDR3 is TGTGCCAGCAGCTCCCTTTGGCCCGGGGAGCTGTTTTTT. Translation gives CASSSLWPGELFF.

The genes are TRBV10-3 and TRBJ2-1; 7 bases line up with TRBD2. Germline values: CDR1 ENHRY, CDR2 SYGVKD. The CDR3 consists of 14 residues. Germline trimming cut 3 bases from V and 7 bases from J; bases unmatched to any gene: 6. CDR3 protein: CAISEFGLGNEQFF. Written as DNA, the CDR3 is TGTGCCATCAGTGAATTCGGACTAGGGAATGAGCAGTTCTTC.

The rearrangement joins TRBV18 to TRBJ2-2; perhaps TRBD1 as D (5 bases). The germline V gene has CDR1 KGHSH and CDR2 LQKENI. The CDR3 runs to 14 residues. Trimming left V 4 bases short and J 2 bases short, with 8 bases between. Here the CDR3 reads CASSLDRNTGELFF. CDR3 DNA: TGTGCCAGCTCACTCGACAGAAACACCGGGGAGCTGTTTTTT.

The rearrangement uses TRBV30 and TRBJ1-5, with a possible D match to TRBD1 (6 bases). Germline V gene data show CDR1 as GTSNPN and CDR2 as SVGIG (reference sequence). The CDR3 extends over 13 amino acids. The germline V and J ends were trimmed by 0 bases and 4 bases, with 7 bases remaining between them. The CDR3 loop is CAWSVQGNQPQHF. The CDR3, as DNA: TGTGCCTGGAGTGTGCAGGGGAATCAGCCCCAGCATTTT.

The genes are TRBV7-9 and TRBJ1-1, with D unclear. Trimming cost V 3 bases and J 1 base, with 9 bases left between them. The CDR3 is 14 amino acids. The germline V gene encodes CDR1 SEHNR and CDR2 FQNEAQ (reference sequence). CDR3 loop: CASSFGRSNTEAFF. For the CDR3, the DNA is TGTGCCAGCAGCTTTGGTAGGTCGAACACTGAAGCTTTCTTT.